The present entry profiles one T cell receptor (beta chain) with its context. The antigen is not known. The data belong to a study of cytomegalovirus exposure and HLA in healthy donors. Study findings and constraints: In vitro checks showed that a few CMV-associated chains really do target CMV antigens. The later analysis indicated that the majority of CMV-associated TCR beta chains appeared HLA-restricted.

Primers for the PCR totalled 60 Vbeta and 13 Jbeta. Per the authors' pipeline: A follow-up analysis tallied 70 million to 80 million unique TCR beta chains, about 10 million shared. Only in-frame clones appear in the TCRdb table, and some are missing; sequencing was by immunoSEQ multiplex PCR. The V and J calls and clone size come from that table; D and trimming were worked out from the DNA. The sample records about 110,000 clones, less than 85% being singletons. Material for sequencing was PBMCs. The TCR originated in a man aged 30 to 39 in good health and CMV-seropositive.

The CDR3 reads CASSTGQEETQYF. The CDR3 region has the DNA TGTGCCAGCAGTACCGGACAGGAAGAGACCCAGTACTTC. The rearrangement uses TRBV28 and TRBJ2-5; 7 bases match TRBD1. With 5 bases clipped from V and 3 bases from J, the junction kept 3 bases outside the gene matches. The CDR3 contains 13 residues. Looked up from germline, CDR1 is MDHEN and CDR2 is SYDVKM.